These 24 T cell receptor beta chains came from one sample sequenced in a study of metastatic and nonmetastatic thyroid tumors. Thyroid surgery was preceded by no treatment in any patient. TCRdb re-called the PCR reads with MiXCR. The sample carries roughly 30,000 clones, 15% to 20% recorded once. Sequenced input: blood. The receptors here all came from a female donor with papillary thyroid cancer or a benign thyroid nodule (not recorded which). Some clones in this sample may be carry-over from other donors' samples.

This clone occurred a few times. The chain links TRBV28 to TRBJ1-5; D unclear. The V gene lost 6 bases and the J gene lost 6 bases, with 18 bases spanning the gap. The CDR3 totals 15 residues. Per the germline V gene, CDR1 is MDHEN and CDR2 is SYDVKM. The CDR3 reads CASSRPQVAGQPQHF. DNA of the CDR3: TGTGCCAGCAGCCGCCCCCAGGTTGCAGGTCAGCCCCAGCATTTT.

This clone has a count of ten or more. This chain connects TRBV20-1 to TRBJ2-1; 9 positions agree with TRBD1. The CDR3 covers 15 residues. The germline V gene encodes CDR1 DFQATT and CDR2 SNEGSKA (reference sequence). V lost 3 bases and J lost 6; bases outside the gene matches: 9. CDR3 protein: CSASLGTGIGNEQFF. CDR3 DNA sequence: TGCAGTGCTAGTTTGGGGACAGGGATCGGCAATGAGCAGTTCTTC.

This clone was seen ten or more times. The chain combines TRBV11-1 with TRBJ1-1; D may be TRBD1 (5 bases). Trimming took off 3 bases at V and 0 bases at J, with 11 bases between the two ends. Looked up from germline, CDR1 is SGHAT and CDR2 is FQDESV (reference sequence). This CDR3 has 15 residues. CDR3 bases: TGTGCCAGCAGCTTCACGACAGACATGAACACTGAAGCTTTCTTT. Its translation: CASSFTTDMNTEAFF.

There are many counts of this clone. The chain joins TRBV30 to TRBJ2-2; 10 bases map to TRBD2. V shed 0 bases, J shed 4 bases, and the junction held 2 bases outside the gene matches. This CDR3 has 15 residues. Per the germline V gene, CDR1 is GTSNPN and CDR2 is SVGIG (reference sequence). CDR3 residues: CAWSVTSGATGELFF. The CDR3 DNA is TGTGCCTGGAGTGTAACTAGCGGGGCCACCGGGGAGCTGTTTTTT.

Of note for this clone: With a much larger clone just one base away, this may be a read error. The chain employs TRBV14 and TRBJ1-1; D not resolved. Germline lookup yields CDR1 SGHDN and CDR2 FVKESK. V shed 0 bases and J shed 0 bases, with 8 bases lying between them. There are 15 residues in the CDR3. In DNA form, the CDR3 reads TGTGCCAGCAGCCAAGAAATACTGATGAACACTGAAGCTTTCTTT. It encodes CASSQEILMNTEAFF.

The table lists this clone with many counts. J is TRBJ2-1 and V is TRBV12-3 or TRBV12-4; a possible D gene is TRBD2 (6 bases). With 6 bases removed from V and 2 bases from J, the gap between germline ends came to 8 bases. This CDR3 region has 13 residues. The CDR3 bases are TGTGCCAGCAGGCGGGGCACCTACAATGAGCAGTTCTTC. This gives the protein CASRRGTYNEQFF.

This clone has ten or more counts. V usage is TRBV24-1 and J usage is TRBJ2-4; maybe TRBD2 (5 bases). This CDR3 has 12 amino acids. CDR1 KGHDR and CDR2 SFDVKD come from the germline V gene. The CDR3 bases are TGTTATTGGACCGGGATCAAAAACATTCAGTACTTC. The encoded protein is CYWTGIKNIQYF.

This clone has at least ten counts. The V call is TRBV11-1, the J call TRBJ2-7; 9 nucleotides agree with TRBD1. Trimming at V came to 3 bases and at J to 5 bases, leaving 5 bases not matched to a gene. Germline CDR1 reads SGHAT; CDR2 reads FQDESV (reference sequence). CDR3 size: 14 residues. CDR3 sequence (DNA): TGTGCCAGCAGCTTCGGGACAGGGTGGGACGAGCAGTACTTC. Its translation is CASSFGTGWDEQYF.

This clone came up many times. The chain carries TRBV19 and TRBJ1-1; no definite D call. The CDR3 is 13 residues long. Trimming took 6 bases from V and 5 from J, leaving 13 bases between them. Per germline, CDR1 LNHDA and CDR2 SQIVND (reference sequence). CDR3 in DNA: TGTGCCAGTAGCAAAGGCCGGGAAACTGAAGCTTTCTTT. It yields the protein CASSKGRETEAFF. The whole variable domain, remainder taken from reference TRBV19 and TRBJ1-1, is DGGITQSPKYLFRKEGQNVTLSCEQNLNHDAMYWYRQDPGQGLRLIYYSQIVNDFQKGDIAEGYSVSREKKESFPLTVTSAQKNPTAFYLCASSKGRETEAFFGQGTRLTVV.

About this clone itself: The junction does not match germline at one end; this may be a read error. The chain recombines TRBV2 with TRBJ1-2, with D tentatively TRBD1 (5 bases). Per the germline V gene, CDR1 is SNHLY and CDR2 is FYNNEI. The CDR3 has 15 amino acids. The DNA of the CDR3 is TGTGCCAGCAGCCCTGTGTGGGGCCGTAACTATGGTTACACCTTC. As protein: CASSPVWGRNYGYTF. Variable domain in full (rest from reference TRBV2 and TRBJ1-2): EPEVTQTPSHQVTQMGQEVILRCVPISNHLYFYWYRQILGQKVEFLVSFYNNEISEKSEIFDDQFSVERPDGSNFTLKIRSTKLEDSAMYFCASSPVWGRNYGYTFGSGTRLTVV.

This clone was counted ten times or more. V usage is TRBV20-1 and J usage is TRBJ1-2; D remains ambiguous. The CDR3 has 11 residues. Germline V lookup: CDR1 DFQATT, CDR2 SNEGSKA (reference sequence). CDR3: CSDVSNYGYTF. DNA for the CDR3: TGCAGCGACGTATCTAACTATGGCTACACCTTC.

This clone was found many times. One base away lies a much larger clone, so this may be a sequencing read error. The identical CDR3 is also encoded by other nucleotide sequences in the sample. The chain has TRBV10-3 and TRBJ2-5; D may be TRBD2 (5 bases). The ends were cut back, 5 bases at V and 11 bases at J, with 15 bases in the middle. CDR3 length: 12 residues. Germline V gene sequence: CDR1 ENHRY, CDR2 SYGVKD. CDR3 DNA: TGTGCCATCAGTTGGACTGGGAATGAGCAGTACTTC. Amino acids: CAISWTGNEQYF.

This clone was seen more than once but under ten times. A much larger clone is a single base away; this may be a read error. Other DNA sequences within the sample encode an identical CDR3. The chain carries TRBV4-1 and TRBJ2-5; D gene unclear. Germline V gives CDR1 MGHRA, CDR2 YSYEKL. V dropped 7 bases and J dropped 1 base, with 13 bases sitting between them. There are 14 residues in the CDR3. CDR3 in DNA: TGCGCCAGCACTGTACAGTTTGGCCAAGAGACCCAGTACTTC. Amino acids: CASTVQFGQETQYF.

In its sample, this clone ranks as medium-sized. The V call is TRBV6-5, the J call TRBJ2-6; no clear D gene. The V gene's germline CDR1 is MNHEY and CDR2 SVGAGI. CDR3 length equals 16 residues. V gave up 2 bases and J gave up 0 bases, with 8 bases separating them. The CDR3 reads CASSYLLNSGANVLTF. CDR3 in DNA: TGTGCCAGCAGTTACCTCCTCAACTCTGGGGCCAACGTCCTGACTTTC.

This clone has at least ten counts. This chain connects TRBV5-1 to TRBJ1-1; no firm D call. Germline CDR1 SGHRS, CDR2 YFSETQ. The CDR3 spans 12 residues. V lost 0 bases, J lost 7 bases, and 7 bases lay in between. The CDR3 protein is CASSLAVGEAFF. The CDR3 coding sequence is TGCGCCAGCAGCTTGGCCGTAGGTGAAGCTTTCTTT.

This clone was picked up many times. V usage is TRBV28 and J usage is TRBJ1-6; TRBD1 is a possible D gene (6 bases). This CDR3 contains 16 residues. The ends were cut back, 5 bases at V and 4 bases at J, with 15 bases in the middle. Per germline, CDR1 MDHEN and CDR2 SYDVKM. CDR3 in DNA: TGTGCCAGCAGTCACGGCAGGGGCTTATATAATTCACCCCTCCACTTT. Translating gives CASSHGRGLYNSPLHF.

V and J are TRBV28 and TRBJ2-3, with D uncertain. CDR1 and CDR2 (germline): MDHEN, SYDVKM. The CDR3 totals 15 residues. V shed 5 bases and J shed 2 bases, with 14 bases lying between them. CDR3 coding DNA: TGTGCCAGCAGTCCTCATGGGATAAACACAGATACGCAGTATTTT. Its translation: CASSPHGINTDTQYF.

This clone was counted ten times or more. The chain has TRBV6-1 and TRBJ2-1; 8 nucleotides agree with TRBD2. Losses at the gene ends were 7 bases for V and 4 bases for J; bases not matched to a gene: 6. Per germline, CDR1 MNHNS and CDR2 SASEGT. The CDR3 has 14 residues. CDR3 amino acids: CASIPAGEYNEQFF. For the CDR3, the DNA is TGTGCCAGCATCCCAGCGGGGGAGTACAATGAGCAGTTCTTC.

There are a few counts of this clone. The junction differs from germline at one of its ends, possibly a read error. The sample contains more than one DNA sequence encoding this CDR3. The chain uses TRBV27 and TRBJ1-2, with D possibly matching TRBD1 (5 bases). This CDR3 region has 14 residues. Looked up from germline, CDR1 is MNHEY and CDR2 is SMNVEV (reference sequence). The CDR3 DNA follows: TGTGCCAGCAGTTTATGGGGGGGATCCTATGGCTACACATTC. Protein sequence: CASSLWGGSYGYTF.

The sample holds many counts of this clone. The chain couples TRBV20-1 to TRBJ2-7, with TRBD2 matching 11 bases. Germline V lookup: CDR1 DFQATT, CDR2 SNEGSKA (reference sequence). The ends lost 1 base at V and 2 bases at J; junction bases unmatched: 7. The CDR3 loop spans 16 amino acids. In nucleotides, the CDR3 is TGCAGTGCTAGAGCTATGGGACTAGCGGATGCCTACGAGCAGTACTTC. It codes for CSARAMGLADAYEQYF.

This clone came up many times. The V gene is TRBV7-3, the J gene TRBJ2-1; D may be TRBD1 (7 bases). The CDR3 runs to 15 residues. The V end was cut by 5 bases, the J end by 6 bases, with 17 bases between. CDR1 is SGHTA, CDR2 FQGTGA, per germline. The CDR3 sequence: CASSPDSGGGNEQFF. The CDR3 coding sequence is TGTGCCAGCAGCCCTGACTCAGGGGGAGGCAATGAGCAGTTCTTC.

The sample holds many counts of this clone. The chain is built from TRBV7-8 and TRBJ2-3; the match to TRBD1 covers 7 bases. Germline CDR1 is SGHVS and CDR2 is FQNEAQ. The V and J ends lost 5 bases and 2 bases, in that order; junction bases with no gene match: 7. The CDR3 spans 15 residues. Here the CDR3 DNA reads TGTGCCAGCAGCCCACACGGGACAGCCACAGATACGCAGTATTTT. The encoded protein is CASSPHGTATDTQYF.

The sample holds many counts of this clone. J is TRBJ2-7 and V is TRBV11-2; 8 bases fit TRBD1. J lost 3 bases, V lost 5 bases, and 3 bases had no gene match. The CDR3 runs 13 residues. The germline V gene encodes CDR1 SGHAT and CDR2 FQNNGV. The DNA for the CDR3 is TGTGCCAGCAGCCGTGACAGGGGCTACGAGCAGTACTTC. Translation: CASSRDRGYEQYF.

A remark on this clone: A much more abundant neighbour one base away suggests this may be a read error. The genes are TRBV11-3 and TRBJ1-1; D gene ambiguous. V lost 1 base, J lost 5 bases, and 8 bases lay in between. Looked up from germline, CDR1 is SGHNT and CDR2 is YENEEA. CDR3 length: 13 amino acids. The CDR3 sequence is CASSLARWTEAFF. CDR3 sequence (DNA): TGTGCCAGCAGCTTAGCTCGCTGGACTGAAGCTTTCTTT.